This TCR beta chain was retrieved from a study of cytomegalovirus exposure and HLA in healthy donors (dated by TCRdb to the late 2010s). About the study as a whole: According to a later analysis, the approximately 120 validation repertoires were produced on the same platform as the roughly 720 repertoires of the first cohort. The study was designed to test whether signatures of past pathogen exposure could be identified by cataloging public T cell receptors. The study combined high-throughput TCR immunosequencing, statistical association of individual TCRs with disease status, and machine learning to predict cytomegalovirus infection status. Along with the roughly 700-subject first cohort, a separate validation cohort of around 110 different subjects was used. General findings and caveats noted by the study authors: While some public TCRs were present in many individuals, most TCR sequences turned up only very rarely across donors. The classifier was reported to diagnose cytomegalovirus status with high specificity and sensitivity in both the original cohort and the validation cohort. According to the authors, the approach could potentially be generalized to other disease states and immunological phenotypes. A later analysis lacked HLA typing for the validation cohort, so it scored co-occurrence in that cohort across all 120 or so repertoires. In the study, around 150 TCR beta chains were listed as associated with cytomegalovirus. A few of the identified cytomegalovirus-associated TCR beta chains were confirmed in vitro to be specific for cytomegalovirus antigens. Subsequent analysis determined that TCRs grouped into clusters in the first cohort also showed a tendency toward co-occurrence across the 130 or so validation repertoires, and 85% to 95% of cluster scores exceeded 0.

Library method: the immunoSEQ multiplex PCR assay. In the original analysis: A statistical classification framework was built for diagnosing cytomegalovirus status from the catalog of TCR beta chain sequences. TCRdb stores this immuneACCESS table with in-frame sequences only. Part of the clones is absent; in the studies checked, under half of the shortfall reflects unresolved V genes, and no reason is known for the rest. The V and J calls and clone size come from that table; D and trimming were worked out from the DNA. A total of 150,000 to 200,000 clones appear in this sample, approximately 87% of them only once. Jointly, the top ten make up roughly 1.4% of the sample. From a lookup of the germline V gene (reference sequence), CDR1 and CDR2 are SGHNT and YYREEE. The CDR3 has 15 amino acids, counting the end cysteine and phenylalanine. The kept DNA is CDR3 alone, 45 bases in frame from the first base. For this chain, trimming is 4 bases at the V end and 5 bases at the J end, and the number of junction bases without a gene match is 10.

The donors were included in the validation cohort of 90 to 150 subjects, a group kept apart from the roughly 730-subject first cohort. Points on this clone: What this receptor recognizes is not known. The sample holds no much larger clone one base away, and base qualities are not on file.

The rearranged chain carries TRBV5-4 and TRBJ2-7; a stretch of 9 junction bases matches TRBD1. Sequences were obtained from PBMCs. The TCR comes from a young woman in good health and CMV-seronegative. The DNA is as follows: TGTGCCAGCAGCGTGACCGGGACAGGGCGCCACGAGCAGTACTTC. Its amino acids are CASSVTGTGRHEQYF.